The 28 T cell receptor beta chains listed next were all sequenced from one sample in a study of blood T cell repertoires in COVID-19. The table came from immunoSEQ multiplex PCR; TCRdb's copy has only in-frame clones and leaves some out. This sample has around 300,000 clones, with about 85% found just once. The sequenced sample consisted of peripheral blood. The receptors shown here come from a human donor in a cohort sampled during active COVID-19.

The chain combines TRBV24-1 with TRBJ2-5; D uncertain. The CDR3 contains 12 residues. V was trimmed by 3 bases and J by 6 bases, leaving 7 bases between them. Germline V gene sequence: CDR1 KGHDR, CDR2 SFDVKD. The CDR3 sequence is CATSDLSKTQYF. The CDR3 DNA reads TGTGCCACCAGTGATCTTAGTAAGACCCAGTACTTC.

This clone was seen ten or more times. The rearrangement joins TRBV7-9 to TRBJ1-1; D is perhaps TRBD1 (5 bases). CDR1 SEHNR and CDR2 FQNEAQ come from the germline V gene (reference sequence). CDR3 length equals 14 residues. Between the trimmed V and J ends, which lost 7 bases and 4 bases, there was a span of 16 bases. The CDR3 loop reads CASNQIGRGTEAFF. DNA for the CDR3: TGTGCCAGCAACCAAATAGGGAGGGGCACTGAAGCTTTCTTT. The variable domain in full, completed from reference TRBV7-9 and TRBJ1-1, reads DTGVSQNPRHKITKRGQNVTFRCDPISEHNRLYWYRQTLGQGPEFLTYFQNEAQLEKSRLLSDRFSAERPKGSFSTLEIQRTEQGDSAMYLCASNQIGRGTEAFFGQGTRLTVV.

V usage is TRBV5-1 and J usage is TRBJ2-1; TRBD2 agrees at 11 bases. V lost 1 base to trimming and J lost 8 bases; unmatched junction nucleotides: 5. Germline CDR1 and CDR2: SGHRS and YFSETQ. The CDR3 length is 15 residues. The CDR3 DNA is TGCGCCAGCAGCTTGACTAGCGGGAGTCCCCATGAGCAGTTCTTC. Translated: CASSLTSGSPHEQFF. Filled out from reference TRBV5-1 and TRBJ2-1, the complete variable domain reads KAGVTQTPRYLIKTRGQQVTLSCSPISGHRSVSWYQQTPGQGLQFLFEYFSETQRNKGNFPGRFSGRQFSNSRSEMNVSTLELGDSALYLCASSLTSGSPHEQFFGPGTRLTVL.

The rearrangement links TRBV9 to TRBJ2-3, with D possibly being TRBD2 (6 bases). The V gene lost 0 bases and the J gene lost 1 base, with 12 bases spanning the gap. Germline CDR1 SGDLS, CDR2 YYNGEE. The CDR3 is 16 amino acids. The CDR3 bases are TGTGCCAGCAGCGTAGGGAGGGCTAGCGGCACAGATACGCAGTATTTT. This translates into CASSVGRASGTDTQYF.

CDR3 nucleotides: TGTGCCAGCTCTGCGTCCGCGGGGAATTCACCCCTCCACTTT. Amino acid sequence: CASSASAGNSPLHF. The gene calls are TRBV18 and TRBJ1-6; D gene unclear. Germline lookup yields CDR1 KGHSH and CDR2 LQKENI. The CDR3 totals 14 residues. V shed 6 bases and J shed 7 bases, with 13 bases lying between them.

The chain combines TRBV3-1 (or the pseudogene TRBV3-2) with TRBJ2-1; 8 bases align to TRBD2. Germline V gene sequence: CDR1 LGHDT, CDR2 YNNKEL (reference sequence). V trimming: 0 bases; J trimming: 6 bases; junction bases outside the gene matches: 7. The length of the CDR3 is 16 residues. Written as DNA, the CDR3 is TGTGCCAGCAGCCAAGAAGGCAGCGGGAGATCCAATGAGCAGTTCTTC. It is translated as CASSQEGSGRSNEQFF.

The rearrangement joins TRBV18 to TRBJ2-4; tentatively, D is TRBD2 (6 bases). The CDR3 sequence is 14 residues long. V was shortened by 3 bases and J by 8 bases, with 14 bases between the two germline ends. Germline CDR1 and CDR2: KGHSH and LQKENI. The CDR3 DNA follows: TGTGCCAGCTCACCCCGGTCCGGGGAGGACATTCAGTACTTC. This translates into CASSPRSGEDIQYF.

Regarding this clone: The same CDR3 is also encoded by other DNA sequences in this sample. The rearrangement links TRBV3-1 (or the pseudogene TRBV3-2) to TRBJ1-1; D is unclear. CDR1 LGHDT and CDR2 YNNKEL come from the germline V gene (reference sequence). V was clipped by 4 bases and J by 1 base, with 7 bases between them. The CDR3 has 13 amino acids. The CDR3 bases are TGTGCCAGCAGCCGGGGAGAGAACACTGAAGCTTTCTTT. It codes for CASSRGENTEAFF.

This sequence joins TRBV7-6 and TRBJ2-3, with 8 bases matching TRBD2. The CDR3 length is 12 residues. The ends lost 5 bases at V and 5 bases at J; junction bases unmatched: 0. Germline CDR1 reads SGHVS; CDR2 reads FNYEAQ. The CDR3, as DNA: TGTGCCAGCAGCGCGGGGGGAGATACGCAGTATTTT. This translates into CASSAGGDTQYF.

The chain uses TRBV29-1 and TRBJ1-2; 7 bases match TRBD1. Germline lookup yields CDR1 SQVTM and CDR2 ANQGSEA. V lost 4 bases to trimming and J lost 2 bases; unmatched junction nucleotides: 10. There are 15 residues in the CDR3. This CDR3 reads CSVVGTAASNYGYTF. CDR3 nucleotides: TGCAGCGTTGTAGGGACAGCTGCCTCAAACTATGGCTACACCTTC.

The J gene is TRBJ1-2, the V gene TRBV28, with TRBD1 as a possible D gene (5 bases). Germline V gene sequence: CDR1 MDHEN, CDR2 SYDVKM. The length of the CDR3 is 14 residues. Trimming took 7 bases from V and 1 from J, leaving 13 bases between them. The DNA for the CDR3 is TGTGCCAGCACTCCGGGGGGGGGTAACTATGGCTACACCTTC. It specifies CASTPGGGNYGYTF.

This chain connects TRBV27 to TRBJ2-1, with 11 positions matching TRBD2. The germline V gene has CDR1 MNHEY and CDR2 SMNVEV (reference sequence). There are 15 residues in the CDR3. Germline trimming cut 6 bases from V and 4 bases from J; bases unmatched to any gene: 5. The CDR3 DNA reads as TGTGCCAGCAGATCACTAGCGGGAGCTTACAATGAGCAGTTCTTC. Its protein is CASRSLAGAYNEQFF.

The J gene is TRBJ2-2, the V gene TRBV4-1; D may be TRBD1 (6 bases). The CDR3 spans 19 residues. Germline V gene sequence: CDR1 MGHRA, CDR2 YSYEKL. The V and J ends lost 1 base and 1 base respectively, with 19 bases between them. The CDR3 DNA follows: TGCGCCAGCAGCCAAGCTTTCCCGGGACACCCCGTGAACACCGGGGAGCTGTTTTTT. Amino acid sequence: CASSQAFPGHPVNTGELFF.

This chain connects TRBV2 to TRBJ2-7, with unresolved D. CDR1 SNHLY and CDR2 FYNNEI come from the germline V gene. V was pared by 8 bases and J by 4 bases, with 27 bases between. The CDR3 loop spans 17 amino acids. The CDR3 coding sequence is TGTGCCAGCTTGGAAAAGCAAACTGCGGTTATTTTTTACGAGCAGTACTTC. Residues: CASLEKQTAVIFYEQYF.

This clone was detected only once. The rearrangement uses TRBV7-2 and TRBJ2-2, with 7 bases lining up with TRBD1. Germline CDR1 reads SGHTA; CDR2 reads FQGNSA. The trim removed 2 bases at V and 4 bases at J, leaving 13 bases unmatched. The length of the CDR3 is 18 residues. The CDR3 sequence: CASSLSRNRGVGTGELFF. For the CDR3, the DNA is TGTGCCAGCAGCTTATCACGAAACAGGGGAGTGGGCACCGGGGAGCTGTTTTTT.

This clone showed up just a few times. J is TRBJ1-4 and V is TRBV3-1 (or the pseudogene TRBV3-2); 12 nucleotides agree with TRBD1. V lost 6 bases, J lost 5 bases, and 13 bases stayed unmatched. CDR3 length equals 18 residues. Germline V CDR1 and CDR2: LGHDT, YNNKEL (reference sequence). The CDR3 spells CASSRSRDRGLSNEKLFF. The CDR3 bases are TGTGCCAGCAGTCGTTCCCGGGACAGGGGGCTGTCGAATGAAAAACTGTTTTTT.

The chain uses TRBV3-1 (or the pseudogene TRBV3-2) and TRBJ1-2; 7 bases match TRBD1. This CDR3 contains 14 residues. Germline lookup yields CDR1 LGHDT and CDR2 YNNKEL (reference sequence). V dropped 5 bases and J dropped 8; count of bases not matched to a gene: 11. The CDR3 loop is CASSDRVVEGGYTF. The CDR3 nucleotides are TGTGCCAGCAGCGACAGGGTTGTAGAGGGAGGCTACACCTTC.

In the case of this clone: Other DNA sequences in this specimen translate into the identical CDR3. The V gene is TRBV19, the J gene TRBJ2-5; the match to TRBD1 covers 7 bases. The trim removed 5 bases at V and 2 bases at J, leaving 2 bases unmatched. This CDR3 is built from 13 residues. The germline V gene encodes CDR1 LNHDA and CDR2 SQIVND (reference sequence). The CDR3 region has the DNA TGTGCCAGTAGTTCGACAGGGCAAGAGACCCAGTACTTC. The encoded protein is CASSSTGQETQYF. Full variable domain (remainder filled in from reference TRBV19 and TRBJ2-5): DGGITQSPKYLFRKEGQNVTLSCEQNLNHDAMYWYRQDPGQGLRLIYYSQIVNDFQKGDIAEGYSVSREKKESFPLTVTSAQKNPTAFYLCASSSTGQETQYFGPGTRLLVL.

This clone was detected once. The chain combines TRBV7-2 with TRBJ2-1, with 9 bases that match TRBD2. The V gene end was trimmed by 5 bases and the J gene end by 7 bases; junction bases not matched to a gene: 6. CDR3 length: 14 amino acids. The germline V gene has CDR1 SGHTA and CDR2 FQGNSA. CDR3 coding DNA: TGTGCCAGCAGCCGTAGCGGGAGTGAAAATGAGCAGTTCTTC. Its protein product is CASSRSGSENEQFF.

The chain recombines TRBV7-9 with TRBJ2-7; D gene uncertain. There are 15 residues in the CDR3. Germline V CDR1 and CDR2: SEHNR, FQNEAQ (reference sequence). With 0 bases removed from V and 5 bases from J, the gap between germline ends came to 14 bases. The CDR3 DNA reads TGTGCCAGCAGCTTAGCGAGTCTGTCAAGCGACGAGCAGTACTTC. It is translated as CASSLASLSSDEQYF.

The chain couples TRBV28 to TRBJ2-3; 7 nucleotides line up with TRBD2. CDR1 and CDR2 (germline): MDHEN, SYDVKM. The CDR3 sequence is 15 residues long. The V gene end was trimmed by 6 bases and the J gene end by 3 bases; junction bases not matched to a gene: 9. CDR3 DNA sequence: TGTGCCAGCAGCAAACTAGCGACTATAACAGATACGCAGTATTTT. It is translated as CASSKLATITDTQYF.

The rearrangement joins TRBV28 to TRBJ2-1; the D gene is possibly TRBD2 (6 bases). CDR1 and CDR2 (germline): MDHEN, SYDVKM. The length of the CDR3 is 15 residues. Trimming took 3 bases from V and 6 from J, leaving 15 bases between them. The CDR3 DNA sequence: TGTGCCAGCAGTTTTTCTACTGGGACTTTCAATGAGCAGTTCTTC. This codes for CASSFSTGTFNEQFF.

In this sample, this clone turned up once. The chain uses TRBV30 and TRBJ2-1; 7 nucleotides agree with TRBD1. Germline assignment: CDR1 GTSNPN and CDR2 SVGIG (reference sequence). V lost 0 bases and J lost 3; bases outside the gene matches: 5. The CDR3 sequence is 15 residues long. Here the CDR3 reads CAWSVQGINYNEQFF. The CDR3 DNA sequence: TGTGCCTGGAGTGTACAGGGGATCAACTACAATGAGCAGTTCTTC.

This clone has just a few counts. The V call is TRBV25-1, the J call TRBJ1-1; the D is unclear. The CDR3 loop spans 13 amino acids. V lost 5 bases and J lost 1, with 8 bases in between. Germline CDR1 is MGHDK and CDR2 is SYGVNS. This CDR3 reads CASSFNPNTEAFF. CDR3 sequence (DNA): TGTGCCAGCAGTTTCAATCCGAACACTGAAGCTTTCTTT.

The chain carries TRBV27 and TRBJ2-2, with 9 bases fitting TRBD1. The CDR3 spans 16 residues. In germline, CDR1 is MNHEY, CDR2 SMNVEV (reference sequence). After removal of 7 bases from V and 4 bases from J, the junction contained 10 bases not matched to a gene. The chain's CDR3 is CASNDRGVLSTGELFF. CDR3 bases: TGTGCCAGCAACGACAGGGGGGTCCTGAGCACCGGGGAGCTGTTTTTT.

The chain recombines TRBV28 with TRBJ2-7; 11 bases align to TRBD1. The CDR3 length is 16 residues. The V gene's germline CDR1 is MDHEN and CDR2 SYDVKM. Germline trimming cut 2 bases from V and 5 bases from J; bases unmatched to any gene: 8. The CDR3 loop is CASSLLPGQGENEQYF. DNA of the CDR3: TGTGCCAGCAGTTTACTTCCGGGACAGGGGGAGAACGAGCAGTACTTC.

The chain joins TRBV2 to TRBJ1-6; possible D gene TRBD1, 6 bases. Germline CDR1 is SNHLY and CDR2 is FYNNEI. The CDR3 extends over 13 amino acids. Trimming left V 10 bases short and J 4 bases short, with 11 bases between. The CDR3 here is CATRTGYNSPLHF. CDR3 sequence (DNA): TGTGCCACCCGCACAGGGTATAATTCACCCCTCCACTTT.

The chain carries TRBV5-1 and TRBJ2-7; TRBD2 is a possible D gene (5 bases). Germline CDR1 is SGHRS and CDR2 is YFSETQ. Trimming cost V 4 bases and J 4 bases, with 9 bases left between them. The CDR3 loop spans 12 amino acids. This CDR3 is CASSPRGYEQYF. CDR3 nucleotides: TGCGCCAGCAGCCCTCGGGGATACGAGCAGTACTTC. The full variable domain, its missing parts supplied by reference TRBV5-1 and TRBJ2-7, is KAGVTQTPRYLIKTRGQQVTLSCSPISGHRSVSWYQQTPGQGLQFLFEYFSETQRNKGNFPGRFSGRQFSNSRSEMNVSTLELGDSALYLCASSPRGYEQYFGPGTRLTVT.